Following are 18 T cell receptor beta chains from one sample sequenced in a study of T cells after yellow fever vaccination. TCRdb re-analysed the 5' RACE reads in MiXCR, keeping a single row per CDR3 protein. The sample has tens of thousands of distinct CDR3 sequences; around 7% are singletons. The sequences come from CD8+ T cells sorted from PBMCs, collected on the day of the yellow fever booster vaccination. The receptor set was obtained from a man aged 30 to 45 who received the YFV17D yellow fever vaccine.

The chain uses TRBV9 and TRBJ2-5; possible D gene TRBD1, 6 bases. CDR3 length equals 15 residues. Trimming removed 8 bases at V and 5 bases at J, with 22 bases between. Per the germline V gene, CDR1 is SGDLS and CDR2 is YYNGEE. The CDR3 spells CASSGQRDAGETQYF. CDR3 coding DNA: TGTGCCAGTTCCGGACAGAGGGACGCCGGCGAGACCCAGTACTTC. Using reference TRBV9 and TRBJ2-5 for the parts outside the CDR3, the full variable domain is DSGVTQTPKHLITATGQRVTLRCSPRSGDLSVYWYQQSLDQGLQFLIQYYNGEERAKGNILERFSAQQFPDLHSELNLSSLELGDSALYFCASSGQRDAGETQYFGPGTRLLVL.

The chain employs TRBV7-2 and TRBJ2-3; D may be TRBD1 or TRBD2 (5 bases each). There are 14 residues in the CDR3. Germline CDR1 and CDR2: SGHTA and FQGNSA. V was cut by 5 bases and J by 1 base, with 10 bases left in between. The CDR3 loop reads CASSPGPGTDTQYF. Written as DNA, the CDR3 is TGTGCCAGCAGCCCGGGACCAGGCACAGATACGCAGTATTTT.

Turning to this clonotype: This could be a read error, since a much larger clone is one nucleotide away. The rearrangement uses TRBV3-1 and TRBJ2-7; D uncertain. The CDR3 has 14 amino acids. Looked up from germline, CDR1 is LGHDT and CDR2 is YNNKEL (reference sequence). Trimming pared 1 base from V and 2 bases from J, leaving 9 bases between. In nucleotides, the CDR3 is TGTGCCAGCAGCCAAGTGGGGTTAGCCTACGAGCAGTACTTC. Its protein is CASSQVGLAYEQYF.

This clonotype showed up just a few times. The chain combines TRBV7-9 with TRBJ1-2; the D gene is possibly TRBD1 (5 bases). From germline, CDR1 is SEHNR and CDR2 FQNEAQ (reference sequence). Trimming removed 6 bases at V and 0 bases at J, with 11 bases between. There are 14 residues in the CDR3. The CDR3 reads CASRTDTSNYGYTF. CDR3 nucleotides: TGTGCCAGCAGGACGGACACATCTAACTATGGCTACACCTTC.

The chain has TRBV19 and TRBJ2-7; 8 nucleotides agree with TRBD2. V was clipped by 3 bases and J by 7 bases; unmatched bases: 8. The length of the CDR3 is 14 residues. Germline CDR1 reads LNHDA; CDR2 reads SQIVND (reference sequence). This CDR3 reads CASSIGGGQEEQYF. The CDR3 nucleotides are TGTGCCAGTAGTATCGGGGGGGGGCAGGAGGAGCAGTACTTC.

The genes are TRBV10-3 and TRBJ2-7; D possibly corresponds to TRBD2 (5 bases). Trimming pared 4 bases from V and 0 bases from J, leaving 16 bases between. CDR3 length: 16 residues. The germline V gene encodes CDR1 ENHRY and CDR2 SYGVKD. The CDR3 region has the DNA TGTGCCATCAGTGTAGAGGAATCGGGGTACTCCTACGAGCAGTACTTC. It codes for CAISVEESGYSYEQYF.

This clonotype was seen a few times. This chain links TRBV9 with TRBJ2-7; D not certain. CDR1 and CDR2 (germline): SGDLS, YYNGEE. V lost 0 bases and J 0 bases, leaving 7 bases between the germline ends. This CDR3 is built from 14 residues. CDR3 nucleotide sequence: TGTGCCAGCAGCGTAGCGTATAGCTCCTACGAGCAGTACTTC. It specifies CASSVAYSSYEQYF.

The rearrangement uses TRBV20-1 and TRBJ1-2; 8 positions agree with TRBD1. V lost 8 bases, J lost 6 bases, and 14 bases stayed unmatched. Germline V gives CDR1 DFQATT, CDR2 SNEGSKA (reference sequence). The CDR3 spans 14 residues. CDR3 loop: CSKRDRRVVDGYTF. Here the CDR3 DNA reads TGCAGTAAAAGGGACAGGAGGGTTGTCGATGGCTACACCTTC.

The rearrangement links TRBV6-1 to TRBJ2-2; a possible D gene is TRBD2 (5 bases). From germline, CDR1 is MNHNS and CDR2 SASEGT. Trimming left V 7 bases short and J 7 bases short, with 16 bases between. The CDR3 totals 14 residues. In DNA form, the CDR3 reads TGTGCCAGCACAAGCTCTAGGGCGGGCGGGGAGCTGTTTTTT. It codes for CASTSSRAGGELFF.

The chain employs TRBV6-6 and TRBJ2-7; D ambiguous. The CDR3 has 12 residues. CDR1 and CDR2 (germline): MNHNY, SVGAGI (reference sequence). The V gene lost 2 bases and the J gene lost 7 bases, with 9 bases spanning the gap. CDR3 in amino acids: CASSYGPMEQYF. The CDR3 DNA is TGTGCCAGCAGTTACGGCCCTATGGAGCAGTACTTC.

This clonotype was picked up a small number of times. The rearrangement uses TRBV4-3 and TRBJ1-5; D gene uncertain. The CDR3 extends over 15 amino acids. Trimming took 1 base from V and 0 from J, leaving 7 bases between them. Germline lookup yields CDR1 LGHNA and CDR2 YSLEER. The CDR3 is CASSQVLNSNQPQHF. CDR3 in DNA: TGCGCCAGCAGCCAAGTACTTAATAGCAATCAGCCCCAGCATTTT.

Only a few counts were recorded for this clonotype. The chain's CDR3 is CAIREGLAGALSYEQYF. CDR3 nucleotide sequence: TGTGCCATCAGGGAGGGACTAGCGGGAGCCCTAAGCTACGAGCAGTACTTC. The chain joins TRBV10-3 to TRBJ2-7; 14 bases align to TRBD2. Germline V gives CDR1 ENHRY, CDR2 SYGVKD. The V segment lost 6 bases and the J segment 3 bases; nucleotides outside the gene matches: 10. The CDR3 is made up of 17 amino acids.

This clonotype has just a few counts. CDR3 loop: CSAWLAGDYNEQFF. CDR3 DNA: TGCAGTGCCTGGCTAGCGGGGGACTACAATGAGCAGTTCTTC. The J gene is TRBJ2-1, the V gene TRBV20-1, with TRBD2 matching over 10 bases. The CDR3 covers 14 residues. Unmatched junction bases numbered 5, after V lost 6 bases and J lost 3 bases. Germline CDR1 reads DFQATT; CDR2 reads SNEGSKA (reference sequence).

This rearrangement joins TRBV7-8 to TRBJ2-5; D might be TRBD2 (6 bases). The CDR3 covers 16 residues. Per germline, CDR1 SGHVS and CDR2 FQNEAQ. Trimming took off 4 bases at V and 5 bases at J, with 20 bases between the two ends. CDR3 sequence reads: CASSSPQGLLEETQYF. The CDR3 nucleotides read TGTGCCAGCAGCTCCCCCCAGGGACTGTTGGAGGAGACCCAGTACTTC.

This clonotype was seen more than once but under ten times. V and J are TRBV12-3 or TRBV12-4 and TRBJ1-1, with D perhaps matching TRBD1 (5 bases). V lost 4 bases, J lost 0 bases, and 6 bases lay in between. The CDR3 sequence is 13 residues long. DNA of the CDR3: TGTGCCAGCAGTTGGGGGGTGAACACTGAAGCTTTCTTT. This sequence encodes CASSWGVNTEAFF.

This clonotype turned up a few times. This chain uses TRBV29-1 with TRBJ2-7, with D perhaps matching TRBD1 or TRBD2 (5 bases each). V was pared by 6 bases and J by 0 bases, with 15 bases between. Germline CDR1 SQVTM, CDR2 ANQGSEA. CDR3 length: 14 amino acids. The CDR3 sequence is CSVGVGPSSYEQYF. In DNA form, the CDR3 reads TGCAGCGTCGGAGTGGGACCCAGCTCCTACGAGCAGTACTTC.

The V call is TRBV20-1, the J call TRBJ2-1; D ambiguous. The CDR3 has 14 amino acids. Germline V gene lookup returns CDR1 DFQATT and CDR2 SNEGSKA (reference sequence). Trimming removed 3 bases from V and 2 bases from J, with 11 bases in between. The CDR3 sequence is CSASNLGPYNEQFF. DNA for the CDR3: TGCAGTGCTAGTAACCTTGGCCCCTACAATGAGCAGTTCTTC.

The gene calls are TRBV6-2 or TRBV6-3 and TRBJ1-1; the D gene is possibly TRBD1 (6 bases). CDR3 length equals 13 residues. From germline, CDR1 is MNHEY and CDR2 SVGEGT. The V gene lost 5 bases and the J gene lost 3 bases, with 10 bases spanning the gap. The CDR3 coding sequence is TGTGCCAGCAGTACCAGGGGCTACACTGAAGCTTTCTTT. Translation: CASSTRGYTEAFF.